This T cell receptor (beta chain) originates from a study of high-grade serous ovarian cancer treatment subgroups. In the study overall: Samples averaged roughly 14,000 reads and 6,900 or so unique TCR beta rearrangements.

Tumor samples were obtained before definitive surgery or chemotherapy. The table came from immunoSEQ multiplex PCR; TCRdb's copy has only in-frame clones and leaves some out. This table holds about 8,000 clones, 50% to 75% found once. Concerning this clone itself: Its antigen is not identified.

Study findings and constraints: Spatial context was lost because tumors were sequenced in bulk.

This receptor was obtained from a human donor with high-grade serous ovarian cancer. Sequencing was done on a sample of tumor tissue.

The CDR3, as DNA: TGCGCCAGCAGCTCGACTAGCCTTGAGAATGAGCAGTTCTTC. This sequence encodes CASSSTSLENEQFF. This chain connects TRBV5-1 to TRBJ2-1; 7 nucleotides line up with TRBD2. Trimming at V came to 3 bases and at J to 7 bases, leaving 7 bases not matched to a gene. The germline CDR1 and CDR2 sequences are SGHRS and YFSETQ. CDR3 size: 14 residues.